Shown below are 5 T cell receptor beta chains from a single sample sequenced in a study of shared clonotypes between healthy human individuals. The method was immunoSEQ multiplex PCR; TCRdb's version includes in-frame clones alone and lacks a portion of them. The sample includes about half a million clones, about four fifths seen only once; the top ten take roughly 13%. Sequencing was carried out using PBMCs. The origin of the receptors is a middle-aged woman in good health. Some clones in this sample may be carry-over from other donors' samples.

The chain is built from TRBV7-9 and TRBJ2-3; 8 bases are a match to TRBD2. V shed 5 bases, J shed 5 bases, and the junction held 9 bases outside the gene matches. The CDR3 totals 15 residues. CDR1 is SEHNR and CDR2 is FQNEAQ in the germline V gene (reference sequence). The CDR3 loop is CASSDSGREVDTQYF. CDR3 DNA: TGTGCCAGCAGCGATTCCGGGAGGGAGGTAGATACGCAGTATTTT.

This clone was recorded once. At one end, the junction sequence differs from germline, possibly due to a read error. V is TRBV7-7 and J is TRBJ2-1, with TRBD2 identical over 10 bases. The CDR3 spans 16 residues. Per germline, CDR1 SSHAT and CDR2 FNYEAQ (reference sequence). The CDR3 nucleotides read TGTGCTAGCAGCTCACGCCCGGGACTAGCGATTAATGAGCAGTTCTTC. Translating gives CASSSRPGLAINEQFF.

This rearrangement joins TRBV14 to TRBJ2-5, with D perhaps being TRBD1 or TRBD2 (6 bases each). The germline V gene encodes CDR1 SGHDN and CDR2 FVKESK. The CDR3 consists of 15 residues. The V end lost 0 bases, the J end lost 5 bases, and 13 bases lay between the germline ends. As DNA, the CDR3 is TGTGCCAGCAGCCAAGATCCGGGGGCGGCTGAGACCCAGTACTTC. This encodes CASSQDPGAAETQYF.

The chain employs TRBV28 and TRBJ1-5, with TRBD1 identical over 10 bases. V was pared by 6 bases and J by 7 bases, with 6 bases of the junction left unmatched. This CDR3 region has 14 residues. Germline values: CDR1 MDHEN, CDR2 SYDVKM. This CDR3 is CASSSGQGLQPQHF. CDR3 coding DNA: TGTGCCAGCAGCTCGGGACAGGGGTTACAGCCCCAGCATTTT.

In this sample, this clone turned up once. The chain joins TRBV28 to TRBJ1-1; TRBD1 agrees at 9 bases. CDR1 MDHEN and CDR2 SYDVKM come from the germline V gene. This CDR3 contains 14 residues. Trimming cost V 5 bases and J 5 bases; bases outside gene matches: 6. CDR3 loop: CASSGGQGTTEAFF. CDR3 sequence (DNA): TGTGCCAGCAGTGGGGGACAGGGAACGACTGAAGCTTTCTTT.